This entry is about one T cell receptor (beta chain). Genomic DNA of each subset was evenly split across several immunoSEQ plates. Produced via immunoSEQ multiplex PCR; TCRdb's table is partial and in-frame only. The sample carries about 480,000 clones, roughly 78% recorded once. These data come from a study of shared clonotypes between healthy human individuals. This clonotype was sampled from a woman between 40 and 55 years old in good health. Some clones in this sample may be carry-over from other donors' samples. The material sequenced was PBMCs.

CDR3 bases: TGTGCCAGCAGCGCACCGGGACTCTCTGCCTACAATGAGCAGTTCTTC. Protein: CASSAPGLSAYNEQFF. The chain joins TRBV9 to TRBJ2-1; a weak D match, TRBD2 (6 bases). Trimming pared 3 bases from V and 2 bases from J, leaving 15 bases between. Germline V gives CDR1 SGDLS, CDR2 YYNGEE. The CDR3 covers 16 residues. Complete variable domain (other parts from reference TRBV9 and TRBJ2-1): DSGVTQTPKHLITATGQRVTLRCSPRSGDLSVYWYQQSLDQGLQFLIQYYNGEERAKGNILERFSAQQFPDLHSELNLSSLELGDSALYFCASSAPGLSAYNEQFFGPGTRLTVL.